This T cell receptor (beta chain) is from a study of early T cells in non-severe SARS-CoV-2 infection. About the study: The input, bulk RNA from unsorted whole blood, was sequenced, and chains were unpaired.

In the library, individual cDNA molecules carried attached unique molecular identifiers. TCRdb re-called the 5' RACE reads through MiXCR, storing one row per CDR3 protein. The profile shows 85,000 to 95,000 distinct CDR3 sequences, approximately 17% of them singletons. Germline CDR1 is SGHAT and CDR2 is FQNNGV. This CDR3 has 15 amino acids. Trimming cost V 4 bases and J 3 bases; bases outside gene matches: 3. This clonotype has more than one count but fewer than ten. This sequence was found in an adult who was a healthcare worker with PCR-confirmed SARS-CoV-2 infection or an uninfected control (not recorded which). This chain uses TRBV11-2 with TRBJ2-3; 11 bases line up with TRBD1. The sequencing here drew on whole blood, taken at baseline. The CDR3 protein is CASSSDRGPTDTQYF. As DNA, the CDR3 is TGTGCCAGCAGCTCGGACAGGGGGCCAACAGATACGCAGTATTTT.